The T cell receptor (beta chain) described here comes from a study of blood T cell repertoires in COVID-19. Across the study: Samples representing acute and convalescent COVID-19 were sourced from the United States, Italy and Spain.

This CDR3 comprises 13 residues. Germline V lookup: CDR1 SEHNR, CDR2 FQNEAQ (reference sequence). The ends were cut back, 6 bases at V and 6 bases at J, with 14 bases in the middle. The protocol was immunoSEQ multiplex PCR, while the TCRdb copy is restricted to in-frame clones and leaves out a portion. In the table there are approximately 94,000 clones, roughly 79% of which are singletons. Sequenced sample: peripheral blood. The sequence was obtained from a woman between 65 and 79 years old with acute or convalescent COVID-19. The rearrangement links TRBV7-9 to TRBJ1-2; D perhaps matches TRBD1 (6 bases). The CDR3 nucleotides are TGTGCCAGCAGTCTCCGGGAGGGGGATGGCTACACCTTC. This gives the protein CASSLREGDGYTF.